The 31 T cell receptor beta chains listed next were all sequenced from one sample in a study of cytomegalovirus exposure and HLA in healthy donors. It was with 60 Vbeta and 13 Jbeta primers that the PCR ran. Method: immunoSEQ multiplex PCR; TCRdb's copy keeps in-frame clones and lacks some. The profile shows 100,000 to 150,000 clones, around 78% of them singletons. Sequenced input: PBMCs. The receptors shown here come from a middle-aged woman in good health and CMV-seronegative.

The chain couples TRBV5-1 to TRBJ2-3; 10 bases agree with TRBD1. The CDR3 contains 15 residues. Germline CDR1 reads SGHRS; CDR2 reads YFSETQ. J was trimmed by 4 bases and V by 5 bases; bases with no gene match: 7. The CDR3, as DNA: TGCGCCAGCAGGGGGGACAGGGGTTTAGCAGATACGCAGTATTTT. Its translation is CASRGDRGLADTQYF. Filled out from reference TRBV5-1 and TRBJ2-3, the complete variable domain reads KAGVTQTPRYLIKTRGQQVTLSCSPISGHRSVSWYQQTPGQGLQFLFEYFSETQRNKGNFPGRFSGRQFSNSRSEMNVSTLELGDSALYLCASRGDRGLADTQYFGPGTRLTVL.

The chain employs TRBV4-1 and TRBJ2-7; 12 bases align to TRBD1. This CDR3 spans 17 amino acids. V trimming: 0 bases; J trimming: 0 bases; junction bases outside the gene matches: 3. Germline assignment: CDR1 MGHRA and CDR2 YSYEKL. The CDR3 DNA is TGCGCCAGCAGCCAAGATGGGACAGGGGGCCTCTCCTACGAGCAGTACTTC. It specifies CASSQDGTGGLSYEQYF.

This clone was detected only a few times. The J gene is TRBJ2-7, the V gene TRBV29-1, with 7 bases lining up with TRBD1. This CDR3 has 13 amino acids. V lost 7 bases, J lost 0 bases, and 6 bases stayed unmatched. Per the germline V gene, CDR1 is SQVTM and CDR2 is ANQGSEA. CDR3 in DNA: TGCAGCGCCGGGACAGAGCACTCCTACGAGCAGTACTTC. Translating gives CSAGTEHSYEQYF.

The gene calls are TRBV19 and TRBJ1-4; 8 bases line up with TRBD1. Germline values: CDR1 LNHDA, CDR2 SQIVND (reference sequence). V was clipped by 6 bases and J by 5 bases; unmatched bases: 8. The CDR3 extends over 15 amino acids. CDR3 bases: TGTGCCAGTAGCTTGTTAACAGGGGGGAATGAAAAACTGTTTTTT. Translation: CASSLLTGGNEKLFF.

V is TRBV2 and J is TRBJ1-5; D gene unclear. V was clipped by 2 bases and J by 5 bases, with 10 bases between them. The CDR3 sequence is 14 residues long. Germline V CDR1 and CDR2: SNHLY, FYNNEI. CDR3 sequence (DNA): TGTGCCAGCAGTGAATCGGCAGGCGATCAGCCCCAGCATTTT. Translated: CASSESAGDQPQHF. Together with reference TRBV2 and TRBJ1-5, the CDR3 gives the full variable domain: EPEVTQTPSHQVTQMGQEVILRCVPISNHLYFYWYRQILGQKVEFLVSFYNNEISEKSEIFDDQFSVERPDGSNFTLKIRSTKLEDSAMYFCASSESAGDQPQHFGDGTRLSIL.

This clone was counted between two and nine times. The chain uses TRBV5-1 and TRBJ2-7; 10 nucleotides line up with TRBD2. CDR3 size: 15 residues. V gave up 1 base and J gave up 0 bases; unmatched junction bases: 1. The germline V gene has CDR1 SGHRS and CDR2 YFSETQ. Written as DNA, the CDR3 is TGCGCCAGCAGCTTGACTAGCGGGAACTCCTACGAGCAGTACTTC. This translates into CASSLTSGNSYEQYF.

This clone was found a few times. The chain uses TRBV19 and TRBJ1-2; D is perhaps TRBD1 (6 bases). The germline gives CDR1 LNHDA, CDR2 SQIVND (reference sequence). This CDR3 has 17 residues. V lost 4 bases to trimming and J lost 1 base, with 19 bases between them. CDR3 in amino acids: CASSTRTDEWSNYGYTF. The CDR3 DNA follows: TGTGCCAGTAGTACTAGGACAGACGAGTGGAGTAACTATGGCTACACCTTC. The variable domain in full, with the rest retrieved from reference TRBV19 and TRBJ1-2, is DGGITQSPKYLFRKEGQNVTLSCEQNLNHDAMYWYRQDPGQGLRLIYYSQIVNDFQKGDIAEGYSVSREKKESFPLTVTSAQKNPTAFYLCASSTRTDEWSNYGYTFGSGTRLTVV.

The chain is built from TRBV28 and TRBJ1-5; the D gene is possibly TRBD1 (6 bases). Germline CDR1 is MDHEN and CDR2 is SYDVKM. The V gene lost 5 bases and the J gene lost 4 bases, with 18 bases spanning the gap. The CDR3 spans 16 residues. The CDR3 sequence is CASSPLQGAKNQPQHF. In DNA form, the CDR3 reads TGTGCCAGCAGTCCTCTACAGGGAGCTAAGAATCAGCCCCAGCATTTT.

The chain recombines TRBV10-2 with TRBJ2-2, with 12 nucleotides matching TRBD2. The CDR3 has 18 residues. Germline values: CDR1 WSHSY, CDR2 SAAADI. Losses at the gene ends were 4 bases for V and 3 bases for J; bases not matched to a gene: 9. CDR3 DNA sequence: TGCGCCAGCAGTGCGTGGCTAGCGGGGGGGCGAGACACCGGGGAGCTGTTTTTT. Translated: CASSAWLAGGRDTGELFF.

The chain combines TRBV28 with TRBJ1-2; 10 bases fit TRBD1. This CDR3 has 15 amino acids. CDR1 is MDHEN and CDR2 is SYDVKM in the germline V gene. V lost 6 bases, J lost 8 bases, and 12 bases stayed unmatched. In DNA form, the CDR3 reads TGTGCCAGCAGCTCGGGACAGGGGAATGTGCAGGGCTACACCTTC. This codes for CASSSGQGNVQGYTF.

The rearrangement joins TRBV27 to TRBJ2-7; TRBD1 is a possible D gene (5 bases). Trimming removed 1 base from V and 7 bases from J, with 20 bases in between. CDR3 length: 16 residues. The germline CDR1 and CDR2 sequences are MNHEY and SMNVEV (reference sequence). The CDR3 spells CASSLLSTGPLKEQYF. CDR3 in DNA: TGTGCCAGCAGTTTATTGTCAACAGGACCCCTTAAGGAGCAGTACTTC.

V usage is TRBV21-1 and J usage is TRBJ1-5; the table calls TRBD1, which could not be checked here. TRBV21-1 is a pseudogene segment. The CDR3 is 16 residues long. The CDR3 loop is CASSNKTGAPGQPQHF. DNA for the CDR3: TGTGCCAGCAGCAATAAGACAGGGGCCCCCGGTCAGCCCCAGCATTTT.

The CDR3 sequence: CASKLGAMGNQPQHF. The DNA for the CDR3 is TGTGCCAGCAAATTGGGGGCAATGGGCAATCAGCCCCAGCATTTT. V is TRBV27 and J is TRBJ1-5; perhaps TRBD1 as D (6 bases). Trimming took 7 bases from V and 2 from J, leaving 15 bases between them. Per germline, CDR1 MNHEY and CDR2 SMNVEV (reference sequence). The CDR3 consists of 15 residues.

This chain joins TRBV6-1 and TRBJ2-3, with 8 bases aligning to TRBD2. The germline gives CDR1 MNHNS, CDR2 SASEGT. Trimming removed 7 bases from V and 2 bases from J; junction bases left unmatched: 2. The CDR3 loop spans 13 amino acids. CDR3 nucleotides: TGTGCCAGCACTAGCGGGCACACAGATACGCAGTATTTT. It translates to CASTSGHTDTQYF.

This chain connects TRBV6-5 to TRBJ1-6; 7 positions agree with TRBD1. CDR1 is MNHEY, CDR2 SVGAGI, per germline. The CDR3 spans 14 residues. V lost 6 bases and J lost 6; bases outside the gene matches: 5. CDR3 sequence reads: CASRTNRGNSPLHF. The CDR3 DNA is TGTGCCAGCAGAACTAACAGGGGTAATTCACCCCTCCACTTT.

Here the CDR3 reads CASRNRDEKLFF. The CDR3 coding sequence is TGTGCCAGCAGAAACAGGGATGAAAAACTGTTTTTT. This rearrangement joins TRBV2 to TRBJ1-4, with D possibly being TRBD1 (6 bases). Trimming pared 6 bases from V and 6 bases from J, leaving 8 bases between. The CDR3 totals 12 residues. The germline CDR1 and CDR2 sequences are SNHLY and FYNNEI.

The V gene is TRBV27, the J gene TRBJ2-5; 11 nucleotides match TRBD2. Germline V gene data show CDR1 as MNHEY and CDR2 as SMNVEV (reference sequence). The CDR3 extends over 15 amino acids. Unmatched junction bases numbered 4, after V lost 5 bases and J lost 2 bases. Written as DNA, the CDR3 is TGTGCCAGCAGTCCTCGACTAGCGGGACAAGAGACCCAGTACTTC. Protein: CASSPRLAGQETQYF.

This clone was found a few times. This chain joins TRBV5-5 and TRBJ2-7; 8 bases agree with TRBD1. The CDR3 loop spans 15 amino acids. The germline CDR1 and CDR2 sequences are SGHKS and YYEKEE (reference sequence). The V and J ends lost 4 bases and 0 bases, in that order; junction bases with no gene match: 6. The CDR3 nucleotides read TGTGCCAGCAGCGCTGGACAGGGAGGCTCCTACGAGCAGTACTTC. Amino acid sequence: CASSAGQGGSYEQYF.

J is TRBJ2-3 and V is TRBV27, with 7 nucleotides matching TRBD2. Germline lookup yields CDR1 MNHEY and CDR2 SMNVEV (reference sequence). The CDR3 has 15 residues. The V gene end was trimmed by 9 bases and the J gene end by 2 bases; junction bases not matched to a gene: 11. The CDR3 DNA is TGTGCCAGTCGCCAGGGAGGGAGGGTCACAGATACGCAGTATTTT. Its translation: CASRQGGRVTDTQYF.

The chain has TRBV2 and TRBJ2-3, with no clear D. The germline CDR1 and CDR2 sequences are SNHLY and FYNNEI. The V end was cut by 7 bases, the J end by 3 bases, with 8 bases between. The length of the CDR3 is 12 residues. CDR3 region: CASTYTTDTQYF. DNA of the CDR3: TGTGCCAGCACTTACACAACAGATACGCAGTATTTT.

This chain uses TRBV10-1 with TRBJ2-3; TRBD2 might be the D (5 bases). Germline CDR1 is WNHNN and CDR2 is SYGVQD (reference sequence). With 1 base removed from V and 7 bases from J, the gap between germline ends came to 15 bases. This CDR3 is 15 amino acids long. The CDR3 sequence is CASSEWSAPGNTQYF. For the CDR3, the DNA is TGCGCCAGCAGTGAGTGGTCCGCCCCGGGGAATACGCAGTATTTT.

The CDR3 DNA reads as TGCAGCGTCTCGGGACAGGGGTTGGATGGCTACACCTTC. The encoded protein is CSVSGQGLDGYTF. This chain joins TRBV29-1 and TRBJ1-2; 10 bases align to TRBD1. With 6 bases clipped from V and 6 bases from J, the junction kept 7 bases outside the gene matches. CDR1 SQVTM and CDR2 ANQGSEA come from the germline V gene. The CDR3 loop spans 13 amino acids.

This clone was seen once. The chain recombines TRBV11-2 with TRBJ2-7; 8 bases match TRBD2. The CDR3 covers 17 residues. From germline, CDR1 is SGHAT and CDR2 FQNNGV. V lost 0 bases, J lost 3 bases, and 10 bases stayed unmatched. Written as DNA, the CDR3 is TGTGCCAGCAGCTTAGAGGGGGCAGCGGGAGTTGACTACGAGCAGTACTTC. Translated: CASSLEGAAGVDYEQYF.

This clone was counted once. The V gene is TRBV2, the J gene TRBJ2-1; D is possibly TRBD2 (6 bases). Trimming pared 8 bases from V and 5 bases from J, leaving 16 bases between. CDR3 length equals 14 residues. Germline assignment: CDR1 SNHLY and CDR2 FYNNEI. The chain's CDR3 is CASEGRDVNNEQFF. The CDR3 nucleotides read TGTGCCAGCGAAGGGCGGGACGTAAACAATGAGCAGTTCTTC.

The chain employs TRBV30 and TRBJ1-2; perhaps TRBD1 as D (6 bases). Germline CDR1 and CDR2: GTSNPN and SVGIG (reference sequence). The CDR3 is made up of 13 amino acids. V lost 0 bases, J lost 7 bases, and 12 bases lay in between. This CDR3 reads CAWSVVQGSGYTF. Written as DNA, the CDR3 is TGTGCCTGGAGTGTGGTGCAGGGGTCTGGCTACACCTTC. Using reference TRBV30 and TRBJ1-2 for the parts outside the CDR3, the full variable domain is SQTIHQWPATLVQPVGSPLSLECTVEGTSNPNLYWYRQAAGRGLQLLFYSVGIGQISSEVPQNLSASRPQDRQFILSSKKLLLSDSGFYLCAWSVVQGSGYTFGSGTRLTVV.

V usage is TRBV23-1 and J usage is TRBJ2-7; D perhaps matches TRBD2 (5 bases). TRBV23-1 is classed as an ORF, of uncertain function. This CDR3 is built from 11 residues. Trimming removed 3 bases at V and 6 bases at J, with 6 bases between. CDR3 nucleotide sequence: TGCGCCAGCAGTCAGAGGGCCGAGCAGTACTTC. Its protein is CASSQRAEQYF.

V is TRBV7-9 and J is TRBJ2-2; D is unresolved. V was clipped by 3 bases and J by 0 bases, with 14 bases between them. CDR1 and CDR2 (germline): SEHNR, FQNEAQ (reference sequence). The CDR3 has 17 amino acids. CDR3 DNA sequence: TGTGCCAGCAGCTTTCCCCGACACTTCGCGAACACCGGGGAGCTGTTTTTT. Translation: CASSFPRHFANTGELFF.

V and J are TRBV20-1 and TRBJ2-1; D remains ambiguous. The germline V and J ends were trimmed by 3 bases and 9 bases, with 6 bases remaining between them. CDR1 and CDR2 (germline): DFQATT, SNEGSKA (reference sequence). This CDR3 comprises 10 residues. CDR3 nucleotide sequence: TGCAGTGCTAGTTTAGCTGAGCAGTTCTTC. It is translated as CSASLAEQFF.

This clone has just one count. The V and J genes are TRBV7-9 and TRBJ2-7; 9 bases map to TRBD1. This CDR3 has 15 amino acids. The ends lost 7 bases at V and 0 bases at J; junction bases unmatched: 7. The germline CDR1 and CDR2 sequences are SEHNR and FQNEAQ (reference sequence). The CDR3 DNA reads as TGTGCCAGCATCAAGAGGGGACAGGGCTCCTACGAGCAGTACTTC. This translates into CASIKRGQGSYEQYF.

The CDR3 DNA reads as TGTGCCAGCAGGCCTAGCGGGGAAGATACGCAGTATTTT. It codes for CASRPSGEDTQYF. The genes are TRBV7-8 and TRBJ2-3; 9 nucleotides agree with TRBD2. CDR3 length: 13 residues. Germline V CDR1 and CDR2: SGHVS, FQNEAQ. J was trimmed by 5 bases and V by 6 bases; bases with no gene match: 3.

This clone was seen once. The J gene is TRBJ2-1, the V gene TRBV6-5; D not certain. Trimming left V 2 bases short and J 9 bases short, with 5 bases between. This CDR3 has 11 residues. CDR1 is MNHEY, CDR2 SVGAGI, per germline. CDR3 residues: CASSYEAEQFF. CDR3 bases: TGTGCCAGCAGTTACGAGGCTGAGCAGTTCTTC.